Sequencing of this TCR beta chain was carried out in a study of OX40 agonist ivuxolimab in advanced cancers. Study-wide context: Anti-PD-1, anti-PD-L1 or anti-CTLA-4 therapy given earlier was allowed, and 30% to 45% had some.

Blood specimens came from baseline, cycle 4 day 1, and cycle 7 day 1. Clones were sequenced by immunoSEQ multiplex PCR, and TCRdb holds only the in-frame ones, with some missing. The sample lists 25,000 to 35,000 clones; 80% to 85% were seen once. The receptor comes from an adult with an advanced solid tumor such as melanoma, head and neck, liver or kidney cancer. Material: CD4+ or CD8+ T cells sorted from blood, obtained in a trial of the OX40 agonist ivuxolimab.

CDR3 sequence: CASSLQEYSNQPQHF. The DNA of the CDR3 is TGCGCCAGCAGCCTGCAAGAGTATAGCAATCAGCCCCAGCATTTT. V is TRBV4-1 and J is TRBJ1-5; D is unresolved. The germline CDR1 and CDR2 sequences are MGHRA and YSYEKL. V lost 4 bases, J lost 0 bases, and 10 bases lay in between. This CDR3 comprises 15 residues.